Detailed here is one T cell receptor (beta chain). The data derive from a study of Graves' ophthalmopathy and Graves' hyperthyroidism. Overall study: The authors collected peripheral blood at initial diagnosis, before any treatment.

Researchers turned away patients with other autoimmune diseases, uncontrolled infections, pregnancy or lactation. TCR beta CDR3 amplification used RNA transcripts. The authors performed first-round RT-PCR with HTBI primers and then a second-round multiplex PCR. MiXCR, run by TCRdb on the multiplex PCR reads, gives a single entry per CDR3 protein. Altogether 450,000 or so distinct CDR3 sequences are present, approximately 14% being singletons, with the ten largest covering roughly 10%. CDR1 GTSNPN and CDR2 SVGIG come from the germline V gene (reference sequence). The CDR3 is made up of 13 amino acids. The V gene lost 3 bases and the J gene lost 0 bases, with 8 bases spanning the gap.

This TCR came from a woman aged 25 to 39 with Graves' ophthalmopathy. Sequenced: blood. The chain links TRBV30 to TRBJ2-5; D remains ambiguous. The CDR3 is CAWSLGNQETQYF. The CDR3, as DNA: TGTGCCTGGAGCTTGGGCAACCAAGAGACCCAGTACTTC.